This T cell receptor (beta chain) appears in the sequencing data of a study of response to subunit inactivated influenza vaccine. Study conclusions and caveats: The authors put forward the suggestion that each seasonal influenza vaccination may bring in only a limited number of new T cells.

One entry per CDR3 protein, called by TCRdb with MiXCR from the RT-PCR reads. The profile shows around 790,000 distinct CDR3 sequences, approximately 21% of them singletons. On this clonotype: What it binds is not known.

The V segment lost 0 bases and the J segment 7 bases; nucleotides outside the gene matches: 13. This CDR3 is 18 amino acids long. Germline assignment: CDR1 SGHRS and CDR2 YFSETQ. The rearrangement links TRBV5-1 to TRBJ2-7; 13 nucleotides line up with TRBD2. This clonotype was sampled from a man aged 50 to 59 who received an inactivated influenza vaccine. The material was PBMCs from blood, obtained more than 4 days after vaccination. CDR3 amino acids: CASSLGTFRTSGSQEQYF. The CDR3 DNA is TGCGCCAGCAGCTTGGGTACTTTCAGGACTAGCGGGAGTCAGGAGCAGTACTTC.